This TCR beta chain was observed in a study of T-cell reconstitution after alpha-beta-depleted transplantation in children. The TCRbeta library was prepared with unique molecular identifiers. MiXCR, run by TCRdb on the PCR reads, gives a single entry per CDR3 protein. In the table there are about 240,000 distinct CDR3 sequences, about 12% of which are singletons. Germline V CDR1 and CDR2: SQVTM, ANQGSEA. V lost 6 bases and J lost 0; bases outside the gene matches: 8. The CDR3 has 14 amino acids. This clonotype has a count of ten or more. The material sequenced was PBMCs from the stem cell graft donor, taken from the stem cell graft. V is TRBV29-1 and J is TRBJ2-7, with TRBD1 matching 7 bases. The sequence was collected from a human donor who donated a stem cell graft to a child with acute lymphoblastic leukemia. The CDR3 loop is CSVAQGLSSYEQYF. In nucleotides, the CDR3 is TGCAGCGTAGCACAGGGGCTCAGCTCCTACGAGCAGTACTTC.